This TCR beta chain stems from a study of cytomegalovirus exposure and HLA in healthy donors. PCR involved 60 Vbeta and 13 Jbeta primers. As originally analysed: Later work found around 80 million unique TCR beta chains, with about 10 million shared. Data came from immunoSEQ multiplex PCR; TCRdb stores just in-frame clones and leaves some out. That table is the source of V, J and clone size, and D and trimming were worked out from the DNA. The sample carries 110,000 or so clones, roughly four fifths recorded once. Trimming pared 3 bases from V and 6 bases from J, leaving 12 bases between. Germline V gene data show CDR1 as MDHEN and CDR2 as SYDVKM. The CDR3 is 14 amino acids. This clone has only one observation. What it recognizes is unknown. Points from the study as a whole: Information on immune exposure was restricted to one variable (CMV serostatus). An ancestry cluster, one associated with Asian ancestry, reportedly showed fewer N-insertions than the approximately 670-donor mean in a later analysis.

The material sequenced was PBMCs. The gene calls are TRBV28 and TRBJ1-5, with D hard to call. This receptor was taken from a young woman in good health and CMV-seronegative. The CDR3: CASSFVEGSQPQHF. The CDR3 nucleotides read TGTGCCAGCAGTTTCGTGGAGGGTAGTCAGCCCCAGCATTTT. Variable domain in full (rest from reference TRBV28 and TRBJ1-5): DVKVTQSSRYLVKRTGEKVFLECVQDMDHENMFWYRQDPGLGLRLIYFSYDVKMKEKGDIPEGYSVSREKKERFSLILESASTNQTSMYLCASSFVEGSQPQHFGDGTRLSIL.